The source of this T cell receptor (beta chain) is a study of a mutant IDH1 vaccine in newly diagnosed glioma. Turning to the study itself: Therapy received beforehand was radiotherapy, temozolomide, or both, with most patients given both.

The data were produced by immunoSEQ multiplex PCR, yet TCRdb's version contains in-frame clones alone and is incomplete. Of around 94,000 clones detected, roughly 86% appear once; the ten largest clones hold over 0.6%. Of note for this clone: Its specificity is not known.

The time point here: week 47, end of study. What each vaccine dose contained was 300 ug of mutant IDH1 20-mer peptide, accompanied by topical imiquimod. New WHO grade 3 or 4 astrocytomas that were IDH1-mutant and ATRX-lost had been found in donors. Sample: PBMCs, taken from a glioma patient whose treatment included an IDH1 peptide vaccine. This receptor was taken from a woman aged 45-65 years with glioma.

CDR3 in amino acids: CASSATVAGELFF. The CDR3, as DNA: TGTGCCAGCAGCGCGACGGTGGCCGGGGAGCTGTTTTTT. The rearrangement uses TRBV9 and TRBJ2-2; no firm D call. This CDR3 comprises 13 residues. The germline V gene has CDR1 SGDLS and CDR2 YYNGEE. Trimming cost V 3 bases and J 6 bases, with 9 bases left between them.